Below, one T cell receptor (beta chain) is given with its context. Its target is unknown. A universal primer site and UMIs were added as TCR cDNA was made by 5'RACE template switching. TCRdb itself ran the 5' RACE reads through MiXCR, one entry per CDR3 protein. The data hold 350,000 to 550,000 distinct CDR3 sequences, with around a sixth observed a single time. These data come from a study of T cells after yellow fever vaccination. Overall study findings and caveats: Post-booster repertoires again held most primary-vaccination clones (about 96% CD4, just under 90% CD8).

The CDR3 has 14 residues. CDR1 and CDR2 (germline): SGDLS, YYNGEE. The ends were cut back, 6 bases at V and 5 bases at J, with 12 bases in the middle. This TCR derives from a man aged 18 to 30 who received the YFV17D yellow fever vaccine. The chain has TRBV9 and TRBJ1-6; D uncertain. This sample comprised PBMCs, obtained before the yellow fever booster vaccination. The CDR3 loop reads CASNHGSNNSPLHF. The CDR3 nucleotides are TGTGCCAGCAACCACGGGAGCAATAATTCACCCCTCCACTTT.